The sequence of this T cell receptor beta chain was determined in a study of blood T cells in healthy people across ages. Donors ranged from roughly 6 to 100 years old and were healthy Caucasians in Russia. Per sample, extraction of total RNA gave at least 5 micrograms in every case. Of note for this clonotype: Its antigen is currently unknown.

General study results and limits: Aged donors had fewer naive CD4+ cells and lower diversity than long-lived donors.

The use of a sample-barcoded 5' primer and a J-beta primer mix characterized a second PCR of 7 to 11 cycles. All samples yielded 3 million or more CDR3-containing paired-end reads. TCRdb fed the 5' RACE reads into MiXCR, producing one record per CDR3 protein. The sample yields about 1.8 million distinct CDR3 sequences, around 50% seen once. Deletions cut 6 bases from V and 1 base from J, with 19 bases between. The V gene's germline CDR1 is MNHNY and CDR2 SVGAGI (reference sequence). The CDR3 length is 17 residues. The chain links TRBV6-6 to TRBJ2-1, with TRBD1 as a possible D gene (5 bases). Sequences were obtained from blood. This TCR was sampled from a middle-aged woman in good health. The DNA for the CDR3 is TGTGCCAGCAGGGCACACAGGACGGTCACATCCTACAATGAGCAGTTCTTC. It yields the protein CASRAHRTVTSYNEQFF.